The clone carrying this T cell receptor beta chain is a singleton in its sample. Living in 24 US areas, the participants were between roughly 18 and 90 years of age. The V gene's germline CDR1 is MDHEN and CDR2 SYDVKM. Trimming cost V 3 bases and J 2 bases, with 11 bases left between them. CDR3 length equals 14 residues. The sample belongs to a study of blood T cell repertoires in COVID-19. Study as a whole: Both acute and convalescent COVID-19 samples were obtained from the United States, Italy and Spain. Sources were T cells, B-cell-depleted T cells, or PBMCs; the material itself was cDNA or gDNA.

Produced via immunoSEQ multiplex PCR; TCRdb's table is partial and in-frame only. The table lists approximately 170,000 clones, about 91% of them singletons. The chain couples TRBV28 to TRBJ2-7; D unresolved. The TCR comes from a woman between 18 and 29 years old who had recovered from COVID-19. Material for sequencing was PBMCs or T cells enriched from blood (not recorded which). The DNA of the CDR3 is TGTGCCAGCAGTTTCCCCGGAGTTGCCTACGAGCAGTACTTC. Encoded protein: CASSFPGVAYEQYF.